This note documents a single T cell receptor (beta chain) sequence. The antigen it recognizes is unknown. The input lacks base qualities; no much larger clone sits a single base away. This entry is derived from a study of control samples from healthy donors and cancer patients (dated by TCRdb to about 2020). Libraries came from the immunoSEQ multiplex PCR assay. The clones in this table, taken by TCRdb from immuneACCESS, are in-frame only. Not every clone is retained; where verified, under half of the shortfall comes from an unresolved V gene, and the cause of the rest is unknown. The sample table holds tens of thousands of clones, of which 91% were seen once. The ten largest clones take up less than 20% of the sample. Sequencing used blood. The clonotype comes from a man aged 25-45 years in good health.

The CDR3 has the sequence CASSPMTGLDNSPLHF. The nucleotides read TGTGCCAGCAGCCCCATGACAGGATTAGACAATTCACCCCTCCACTTT. In this chain, TRBV9 is recombined with TRBJ1-6; possibly the D gene is TRBD1, per 6 matching bases. Trimming takes 4 bases from V and 7 bases from J, and the germline ends sit 18 bases apart. Based on the germline V gene, the CDR1 and CDR2 sequences are SGDLS and YYNGEE. Reading from cysteine to phenylalanine, the CDR3 counts 16 amino acids. Left in the record is the CDR3 DNA by itself, 48 bases read in frame from the first base.